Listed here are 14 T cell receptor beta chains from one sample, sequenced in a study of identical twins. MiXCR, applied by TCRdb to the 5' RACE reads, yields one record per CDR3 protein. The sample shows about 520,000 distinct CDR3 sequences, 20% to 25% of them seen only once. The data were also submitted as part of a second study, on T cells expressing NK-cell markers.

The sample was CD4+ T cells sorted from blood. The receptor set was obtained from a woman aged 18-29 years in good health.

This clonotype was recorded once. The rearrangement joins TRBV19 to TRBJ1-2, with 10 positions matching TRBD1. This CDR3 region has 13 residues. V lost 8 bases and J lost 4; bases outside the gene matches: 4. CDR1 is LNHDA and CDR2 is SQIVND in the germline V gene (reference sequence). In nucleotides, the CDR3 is TGTGCCAGTCGGGACAGGGGCGGCTATGGCTACACCTTC. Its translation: CASRDRGGYGYTF.

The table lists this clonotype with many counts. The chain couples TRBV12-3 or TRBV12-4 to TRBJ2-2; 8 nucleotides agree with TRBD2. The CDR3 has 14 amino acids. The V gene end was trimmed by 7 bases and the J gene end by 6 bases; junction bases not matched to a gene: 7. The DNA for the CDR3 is TGTGCCAGCACCGGTCGGGGGGGTTCCGGGGAGCTGTTTTTT. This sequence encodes CASTGRGGSGELFF.

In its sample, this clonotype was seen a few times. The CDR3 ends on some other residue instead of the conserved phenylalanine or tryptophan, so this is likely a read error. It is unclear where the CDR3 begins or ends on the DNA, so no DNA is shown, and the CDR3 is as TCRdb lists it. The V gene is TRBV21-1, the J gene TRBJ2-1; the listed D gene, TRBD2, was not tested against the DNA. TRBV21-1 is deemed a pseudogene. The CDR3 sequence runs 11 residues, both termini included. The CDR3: CASSGHEGGGS.

The CDR3 DNA sequence: TGTGCCAGTAGAGAACCGCCAGGACTGAGCACCGGGGAGCTGTTTTTT. Protein sequence: CASREPPGLSTGELFF. The chain links TRBV19 to TRBJ2-2; possibly TRBD2 for D (5 bases). This CDR3 contains 16 residues. Trimming took 6 bases from V and 4 from J, leaving 18 bases between them. Germline values: CDR1 LNHDA, CDR2 SQIVND (reference sequence).

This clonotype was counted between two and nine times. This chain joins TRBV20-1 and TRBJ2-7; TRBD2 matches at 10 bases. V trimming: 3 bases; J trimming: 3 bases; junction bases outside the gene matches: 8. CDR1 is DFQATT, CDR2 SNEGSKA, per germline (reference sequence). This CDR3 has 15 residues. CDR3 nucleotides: TGCAGTGCTAGGGGGTCTAGCGGGAGTCTCTACGAGCAGTACTTC. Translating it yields CSARGSSGSLYEQYF.

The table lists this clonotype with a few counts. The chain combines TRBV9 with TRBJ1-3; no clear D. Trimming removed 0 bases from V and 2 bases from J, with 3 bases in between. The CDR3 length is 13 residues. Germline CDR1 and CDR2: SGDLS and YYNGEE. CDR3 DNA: TGTGCCAGCAGCGTAGGGACTGGAAACACCATATATTTT. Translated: CASSVGTGNTIYF.

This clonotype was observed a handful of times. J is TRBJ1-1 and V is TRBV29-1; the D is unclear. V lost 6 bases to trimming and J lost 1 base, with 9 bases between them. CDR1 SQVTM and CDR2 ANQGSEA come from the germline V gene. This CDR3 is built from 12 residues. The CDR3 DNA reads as TGCAGCGTACCCAGTCCGAACACTGAAGCTTTCTTT. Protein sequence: CSVPSPNTEAFF.

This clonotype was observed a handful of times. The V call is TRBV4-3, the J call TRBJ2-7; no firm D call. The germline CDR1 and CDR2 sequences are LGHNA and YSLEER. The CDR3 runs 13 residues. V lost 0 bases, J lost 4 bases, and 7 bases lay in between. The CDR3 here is CASSQDGEYEQYF. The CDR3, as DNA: TGCGCCAGCAGCCAAGATGGGGAATACGAGCAGTACTTC.

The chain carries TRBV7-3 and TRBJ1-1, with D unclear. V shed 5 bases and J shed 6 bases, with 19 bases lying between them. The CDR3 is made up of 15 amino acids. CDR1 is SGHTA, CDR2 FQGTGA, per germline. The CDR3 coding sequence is TGTGCCAGCAGCCCAGCCGGTAGTCCGACCTCTGAAGCTTTCTTT. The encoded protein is CASSPAGSPTSEAFF.

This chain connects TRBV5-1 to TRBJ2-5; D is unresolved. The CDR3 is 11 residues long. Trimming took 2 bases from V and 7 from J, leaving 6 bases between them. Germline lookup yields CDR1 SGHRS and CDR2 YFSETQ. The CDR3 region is CASSFDGTQYF. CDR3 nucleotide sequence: TGCGCCAGCAGCTTTGATGGGACCCAGTACTTC.

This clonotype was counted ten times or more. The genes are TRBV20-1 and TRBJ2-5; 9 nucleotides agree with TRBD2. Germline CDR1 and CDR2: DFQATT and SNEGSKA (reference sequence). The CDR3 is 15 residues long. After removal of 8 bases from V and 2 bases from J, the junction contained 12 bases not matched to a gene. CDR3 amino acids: CSIRGIAGAQETQYF. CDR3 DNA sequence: TGCAGTATCCGTGGTATAGCGGGGGCTCAAGAGACCCAGTACTTC.

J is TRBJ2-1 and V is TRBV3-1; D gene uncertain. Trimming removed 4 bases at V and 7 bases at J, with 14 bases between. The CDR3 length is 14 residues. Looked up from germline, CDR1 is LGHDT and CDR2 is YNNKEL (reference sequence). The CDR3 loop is CASSPPLSLNEQFF. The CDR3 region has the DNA TGTGCCAGCAGCCCCCCCTTGTCTTTAAATGAGCAGTTCTTC.

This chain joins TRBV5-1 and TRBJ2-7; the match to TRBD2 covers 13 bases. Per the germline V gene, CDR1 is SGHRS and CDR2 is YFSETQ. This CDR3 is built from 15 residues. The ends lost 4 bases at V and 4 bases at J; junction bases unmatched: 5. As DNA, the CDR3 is TGCGCCAGCAGCCAACTAGCGGGGGGGCGGTACGAGCAGTACTTC. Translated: CASSQLAGGRYEQYF.

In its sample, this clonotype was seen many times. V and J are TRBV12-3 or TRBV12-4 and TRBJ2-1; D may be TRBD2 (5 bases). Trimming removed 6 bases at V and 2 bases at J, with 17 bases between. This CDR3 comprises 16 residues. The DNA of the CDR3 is TGTGCCAGCAGCAATCTAGACTTCGGGACCTACAATGAGCAGTTCTTC. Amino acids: CASSNLDFGTYNEQFF.